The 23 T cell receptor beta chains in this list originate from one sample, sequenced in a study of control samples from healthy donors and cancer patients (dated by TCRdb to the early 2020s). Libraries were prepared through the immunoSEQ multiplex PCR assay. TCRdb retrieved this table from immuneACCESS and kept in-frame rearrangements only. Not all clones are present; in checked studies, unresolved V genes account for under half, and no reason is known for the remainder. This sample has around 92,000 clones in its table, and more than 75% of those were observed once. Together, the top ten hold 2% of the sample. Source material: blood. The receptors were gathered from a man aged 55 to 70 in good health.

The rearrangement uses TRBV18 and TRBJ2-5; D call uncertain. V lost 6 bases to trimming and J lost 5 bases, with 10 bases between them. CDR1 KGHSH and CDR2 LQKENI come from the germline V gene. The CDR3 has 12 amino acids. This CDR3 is CASSHLGETQYF. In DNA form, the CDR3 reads TGTGCCAGCTCCCATTTGGGGGAGACCCAGTACTTC. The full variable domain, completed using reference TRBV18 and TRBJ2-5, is NAGVMQNPRHLVRRRGQEARLRCSPMKGHSHVYWYRQLPEEGLKFMVYLQKENIIDESGMPKERFSAEFPKEGPSILRIQQVVRGDSAAYFCASSHLGETQYFGPGTRLLVL.

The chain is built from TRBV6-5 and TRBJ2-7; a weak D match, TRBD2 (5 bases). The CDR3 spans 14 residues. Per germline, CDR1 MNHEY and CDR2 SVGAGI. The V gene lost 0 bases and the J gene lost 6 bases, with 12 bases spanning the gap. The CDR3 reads CASSYSSGSLEQYF. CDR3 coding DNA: TGTGCCAGCAGTTACTCGAGTGGGAGTCTCGAGCAGTACTTC.

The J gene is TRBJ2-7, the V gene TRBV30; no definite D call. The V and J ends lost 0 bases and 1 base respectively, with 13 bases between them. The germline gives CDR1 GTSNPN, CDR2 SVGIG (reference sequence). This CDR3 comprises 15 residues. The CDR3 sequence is CAWSVLAAASYEQYF. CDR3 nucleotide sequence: TGTGCCTGGAGTGTACTCGCCGCCGCTTCCTACGAGCAGTACTTC. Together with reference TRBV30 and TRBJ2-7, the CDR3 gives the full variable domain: SQTIHQWPATLVQPVGSPLSLECTVEGTSNPNLYWYRQAAGRGLQLLFYSVGIGQISSEVPQNLSASRPQDRQFILSSKKLLLSDSGFYLCAWSVLAAASYEQYFGPGTRLTVT.

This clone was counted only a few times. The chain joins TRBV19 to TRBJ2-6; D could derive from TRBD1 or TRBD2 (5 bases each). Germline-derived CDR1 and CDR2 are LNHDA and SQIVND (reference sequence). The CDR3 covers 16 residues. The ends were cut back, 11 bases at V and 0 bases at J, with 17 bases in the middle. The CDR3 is CAQPGTDLSGANVLTF. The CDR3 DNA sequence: TGTGCCCAACCTGGGACCGATCTCTCTGGGGCCAACGTCCTGACTTTC.

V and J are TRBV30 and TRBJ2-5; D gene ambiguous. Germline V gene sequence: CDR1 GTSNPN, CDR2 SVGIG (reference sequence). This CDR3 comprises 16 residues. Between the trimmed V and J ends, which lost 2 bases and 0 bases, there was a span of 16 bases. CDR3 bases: TGTGCCTGGAGTCCCCGAGTGTTTCCCTACCAAGAGACCCAGTACTTC. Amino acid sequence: CAWSPRVFPYQETQYF.

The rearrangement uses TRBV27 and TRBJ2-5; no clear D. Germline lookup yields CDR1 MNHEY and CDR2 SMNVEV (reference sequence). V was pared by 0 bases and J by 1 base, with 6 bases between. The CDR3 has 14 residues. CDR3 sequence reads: CASSLSWAQETQYF. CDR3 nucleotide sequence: TGTGCCAGCAGTTTATCGTGGGCCCAAGAGACCCAGTACTTC.

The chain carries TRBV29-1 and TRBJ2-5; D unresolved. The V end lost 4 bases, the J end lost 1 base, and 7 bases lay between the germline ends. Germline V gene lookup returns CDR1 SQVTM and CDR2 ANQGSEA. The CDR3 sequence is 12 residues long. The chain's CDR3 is CSVAWGQETQYF. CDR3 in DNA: TGCAGCGTTGCATGGGGCCAAGAGACCCAGTACTTC.

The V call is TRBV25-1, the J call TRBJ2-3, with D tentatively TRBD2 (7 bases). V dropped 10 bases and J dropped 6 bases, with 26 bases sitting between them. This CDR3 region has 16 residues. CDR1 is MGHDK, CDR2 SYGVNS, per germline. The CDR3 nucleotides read TGTGCCAAGATGACGAGGCGCGGGGGCCTCGCCGATACGCAGTATTTT. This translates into CAKMTRRGGLADTQYF.

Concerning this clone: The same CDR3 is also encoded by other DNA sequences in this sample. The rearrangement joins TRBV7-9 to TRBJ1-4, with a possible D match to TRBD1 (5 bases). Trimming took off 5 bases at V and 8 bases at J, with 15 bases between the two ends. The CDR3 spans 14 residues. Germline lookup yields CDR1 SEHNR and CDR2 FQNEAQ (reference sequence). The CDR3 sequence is CASSGGEGGEKLFF. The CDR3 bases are TGTGCCAGCAGCGGGGGAGAGGGAGGAGAAAAACTGTTTTTT. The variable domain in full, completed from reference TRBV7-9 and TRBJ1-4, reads DTGVSQNPRHKITKRGQNVTFRCDPISEHNRLYWYRQTLGQGPEFLTYFQNEAQLEKSRLLSDRFSAERPKGSFSTLEIQRTEQGDSAMYLCASSGGEGGEKLFFGSGTQLSVL.

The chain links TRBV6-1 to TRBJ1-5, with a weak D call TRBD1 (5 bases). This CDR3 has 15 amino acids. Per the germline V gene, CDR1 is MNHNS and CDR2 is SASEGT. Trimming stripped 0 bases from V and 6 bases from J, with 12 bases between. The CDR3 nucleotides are TGTGCCAGCAGTGAAGCGCAGGGAGGGATTCAGCCCCAGCATTTT. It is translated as CASSEAQGGIQPQHF.

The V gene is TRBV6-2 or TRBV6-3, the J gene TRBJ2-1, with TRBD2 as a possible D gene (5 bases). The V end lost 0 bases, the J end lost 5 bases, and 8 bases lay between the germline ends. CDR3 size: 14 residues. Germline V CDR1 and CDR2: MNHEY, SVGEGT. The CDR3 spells CASSYSGVHNEQFF. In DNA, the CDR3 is TGTGCCAGCAGTTACTCGGGAGTCCACAATGAGCAGTTCTTC.

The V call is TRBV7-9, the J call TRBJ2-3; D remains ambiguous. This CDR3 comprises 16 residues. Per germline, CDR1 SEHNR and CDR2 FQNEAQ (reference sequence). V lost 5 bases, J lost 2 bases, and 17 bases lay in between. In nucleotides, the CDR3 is TGTGCCAGCAGCCGCCCCTTGACCGGAGTCACAGATACGCAGTATTTT. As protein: CASSRPLTGVTDTQYF.

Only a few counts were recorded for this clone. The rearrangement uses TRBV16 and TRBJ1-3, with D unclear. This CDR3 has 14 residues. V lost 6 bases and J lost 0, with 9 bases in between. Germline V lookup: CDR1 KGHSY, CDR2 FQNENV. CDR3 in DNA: TGTGCCAGCAGTGAACAGAGCTCTGGAAACACCATATATTTT. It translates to CASSEQSSGNTIYF.

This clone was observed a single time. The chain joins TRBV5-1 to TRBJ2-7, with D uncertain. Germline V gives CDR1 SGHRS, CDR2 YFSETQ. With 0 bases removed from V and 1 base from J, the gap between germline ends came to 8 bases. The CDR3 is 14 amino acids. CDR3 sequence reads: CASSLVVSSYEQYF. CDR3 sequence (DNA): TGCGCCAGCAGCTTGGTGGTCAGTTCCTACGAGCAGTACTTC. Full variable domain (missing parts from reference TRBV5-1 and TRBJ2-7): KAGVTQTPRYLIKTRGQQVTLSCSPISGHRSVSWYQQTPGQGLQFLFEYFSETQRNKGNFPGRFSGRQFSNSRSEMNVSTLELGDSALYLCASSLVVSSYEQYFGPGTRLTVT.

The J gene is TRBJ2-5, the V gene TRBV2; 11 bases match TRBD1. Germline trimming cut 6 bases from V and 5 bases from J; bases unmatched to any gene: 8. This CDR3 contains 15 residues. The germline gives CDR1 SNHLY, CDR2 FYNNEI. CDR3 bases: TGTGCCAGCAGAGGACAGGGGGCGGTCTGGGAGACCCAGTACTTC. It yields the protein CASRGQGAVWETQYF.

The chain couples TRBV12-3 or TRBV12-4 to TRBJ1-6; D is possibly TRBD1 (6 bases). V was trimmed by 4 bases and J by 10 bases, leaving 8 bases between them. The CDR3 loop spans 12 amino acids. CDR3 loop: CASSYRVSPLHF. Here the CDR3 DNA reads TGTGCCAGCAGTTACAGGGTATCACCCCTCCACTTT.

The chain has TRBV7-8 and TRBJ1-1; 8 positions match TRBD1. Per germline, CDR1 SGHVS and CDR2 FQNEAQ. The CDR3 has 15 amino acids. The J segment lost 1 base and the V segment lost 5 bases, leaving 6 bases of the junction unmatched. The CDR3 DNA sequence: TGTGCCAGCAGCCAATGGGACAGGCCGAACACTGAAGCTTTCTTT. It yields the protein CASSQWDRPNTEAFF.

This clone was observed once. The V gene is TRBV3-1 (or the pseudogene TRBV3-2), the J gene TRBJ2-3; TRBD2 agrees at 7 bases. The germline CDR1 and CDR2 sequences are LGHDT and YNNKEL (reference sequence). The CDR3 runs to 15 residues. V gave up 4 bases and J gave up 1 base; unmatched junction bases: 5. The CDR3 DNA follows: TGTGCCAGCAGCCCTCGGGCGGGGGGCACAGATACGCAGTATTTT. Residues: CASSPRAGGTDTQYF.

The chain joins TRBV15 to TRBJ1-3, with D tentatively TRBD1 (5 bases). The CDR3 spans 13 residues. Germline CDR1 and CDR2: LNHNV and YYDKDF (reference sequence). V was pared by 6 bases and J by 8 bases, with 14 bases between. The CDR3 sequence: CATRDFRVDTIYF. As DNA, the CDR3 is TGTGCCACCAGGGACTTCAGGGTGGACACCATATATTTT.

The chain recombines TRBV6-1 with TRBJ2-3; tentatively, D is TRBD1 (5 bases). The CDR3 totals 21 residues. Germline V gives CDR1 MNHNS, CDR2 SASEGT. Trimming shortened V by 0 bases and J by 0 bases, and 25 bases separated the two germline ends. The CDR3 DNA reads TGTGCCAGCAGTGAAGCGGTTTTTGTAGGCAGGGTTTTTACTAGCACAGATACGCAGTATTTT. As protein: CASSEAVFVGRVFTSTDTQYF.

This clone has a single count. The CDR3 region has the DNA TGTGCCAGCAGCGTGGACCTGTCGGATACGCAGTATTTT. Encoded protein: CASSVDLSDTQYF. The J gene is TRBJ2-3, the V gene TRBV9; D remains ambiguous. The CDR3 sequence is 13 residues long. The V gene's germline CDR1 is SGDLS and CDR2 YYNGEE. Between the trimmed V and J ends, which lost 2 bases and 6 bases, there was a span of 10 bases.

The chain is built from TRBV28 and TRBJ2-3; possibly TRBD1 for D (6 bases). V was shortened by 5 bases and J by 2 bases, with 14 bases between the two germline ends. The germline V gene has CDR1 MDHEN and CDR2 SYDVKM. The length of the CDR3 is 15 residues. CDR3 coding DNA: TGTGCCAGCAGTGGCCGGGACACCAACACAGATACGCAGTATTTT. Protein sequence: CASSGRDTNTDTQYF.

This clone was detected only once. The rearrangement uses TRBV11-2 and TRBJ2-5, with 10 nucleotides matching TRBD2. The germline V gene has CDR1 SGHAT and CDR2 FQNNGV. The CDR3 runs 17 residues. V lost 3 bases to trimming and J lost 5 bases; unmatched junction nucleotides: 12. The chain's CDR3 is CASSFGTSVPPGETQYF. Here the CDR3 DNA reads TGTGCCAGCAGCTTTGGGACTAGCGTCCCCCCGGGGGAGACCCAGTACTTC.